What follows are 20 T cell receptor beta chains derived from one specimen sequenced in a study of shared T cell receptors in the human thymus. The protocol was immunoSEQ multiplex PCR, while the TCRdb copy is restricted to in-frame clones and leaves out a portion. This table holds under 850,000 clones, around 87% found once. Separately, the same data were catalogued under a study of human thymus T cells.

The specimen was thymocytes. These receptors came from a boy under two years old with a congenital heart defect.

The V call is TRBV5-1, the J call TRBJ2-1; 12 bases align to TRBD2. The ends lost 5 bases at V and 7 bases at J; junction bases unmatched: 4. CDR1 is SGHRS and CDR2 is YFSETQ in the germline V gene. The CDR3 runs to 14 residues. The CDR3 nucleotides are TGCGCCAGCAGACTAGCGGGAGGTTCTAATGAGCAGTTCTTC. Translation: CASRLAGGSNEQFF.

This chain uses TRBV2 with TRBJ2-1; 8 bases match TRBD2. Germline V gene data show CDR1 as SNHLY and CDR2 as FYNNEI. The CDR3 length is 16 residues. The V gene end was trimmed by 0 bases and the J gene end by 4 bases; junction bases not matched to a gene: 5. For the CDR3, the DNA is TGTGCCAGCAGTGAAGCGGGGCCTAGCGGGTACAATGAGCAGTTCTTC. As protein: CASSEAGPSGYNEQFF.

The gene calls are TRBV28 and TRBJ2-1, with D perhaps matching TRBD2 (5 bases). Germline loops: CDR1 MDHEN, CDR2 SYDVKM. The CDR3 consists of 15 residues. The V end was cut by 5 bases, the J end by 2 bases, with 13 bases between. The CDR3 loop reads CASSPDPGTYNEQFF. CDR3 DNA sequence: TGTGCCAGCAGTCCCGATCCGGGGACCTACAATGAGCAGTTCTTC.

The chain couples TRBV15 to TRBJ1-5, with 9 bases identical to TRBD1. There are 16 residues in the CDR3. V gave up 5 bases and J gave up 7 bases; unmatched junction bases: 12. Per germline, CDR1 LNHNV and CDR2 YYDKDF (reference sequence). CDR3 loop: CATSGHPTGTGQPQHF. The DNA for the CDR3 is TGTGCCACCAGCGGGCACCCGACAGGGACAGGGCAGCCCCAGCATTTT.

The gene calls are TRBV9 and TRBJ2-1; 7 bases agree with TRBD2. J gave up 11 bases and V 0 bases, and 11 bases lay outside the gene matches. Germline loops: CDR1 SGDLS, CDR2 YYNGEE. The CDR3 totals 15 residues. The CDR3 is CASSVGAGVDGQQFF. The CDR3 coding sequence is TGTGCCAGCAGCGTAGGGGCGGGAGTTGACGGCCAGCAGTTCTTC.

The rearrangement links TRBV28 to TRBJ2-7; a weak D match, TRBD2 (5 bases). Looked up from germline, CDR1 is MDHEN and CDR2 is SYDVKM. CDR3 length: 14 amino acids. V lost 10 bases to trimming and J lost 1 base, with 17 bases between them. The CDR3, as DNA: TGTGCCACCACCTCACAGCGGACTTCCTACGAGCAGTACTTC. Translation gives CATTSQRTSYEQYF.

This clone was observed a single time. The chain links TRBV10-3 to TRBJ2-3; 11 nucleotides line up with TRBD2. This CDR3 region has 15 residues. With 2 bases clipped from V and 7 bases from J, the junction kept 5 bases outside the gene matches. Per germline, CDR1 ENHRY and CDR2 SYGVKD. CDR3: CAISEPGLAAHTQYF. The CDR3 DNA is TGTGCCATCAGTGAGCCGGGACTAGCGGCACATACGCAGTATTTT.

The gene calls are TRBV27 and TRBJ1-5, with TRBD1 matching over 8 bases. The CDR3 length is 15 residues. Germline CDR1 is MNHEY and CDR2 is SMNVEV (reference sequence). The ends lost 5 bases at V and 2 bases at J; junction bases unmatched: 5. The CDR3 reads CASSPRTGRNQPQHF. In nucleotides, the CDR3 is TGTGCCAGCAGTCCAAGGACAGGGCGCAATCAGCCCCAGCATTTT.

V gene TRBV5-1 combines with J gene TRBJ2-1; D unclear. V shed 0 bases and J shed 7 bases, with 14 bases lying between them. The CDR3 covers 15 residues. CDR1 is SGHRS and CDR2 is YFSETQ in the germline V gene. The CDR3 reads CASSLGKLQGNEQFF. CDR3 sequence (DNA): TGCGCCAGCAGCTTGGGCAAACTACAAGGTAATGAGCAGTTCTTC.

This chain uses TRBV9 with TRBJ2-7; TRBD1 might be the D (6 bases). The CDR3 is made up of 18 amino acids. The V gene lost 0 bases and the J gene lost 0 bases, with 19 bases spanning the gap. CDR1 is SGDLS and CDR2 is YYNGEE in the germline V gene. For the CDR3, the DNA is TGTGCCAGCAGCGTAGACGCGACGTGGCCAGGGGTCTCCTACGAGCAGTACTTC. Amino acids: CASSVDATWPGVSYEQYF. Full variable domain (outside the CDR3, taken from reference TRBV9 and TRBJ2-7): DSGVTQTPKHLITATGQRVTLRCSPRSGDLSVYWYQQSLDQGLQFLIQYYNGEERAKGNILERFSAQQFPDLHSELNLSSLELGDSALYFCASSVDATWPGVSYEQYFGPGTRLTVT.

The chain is built from TRBV5-1 and TRBJ1-2; possible D gene TRBD1, 6 bases. Deletions cut 0 bases from V and 9 bases from J, with 18 bases between. The CDR3 covers 15 residues. The germline CDR1 and CDR2 sequences are SGHRS and YFSETQ. In DNA form, the CDR3 reads TGCGCCAGCAGCTTGGAGGTCAGGGGATTAGAGAGCTACACCTTC. Translation: CASSLEVRGLESYTF.

The chain joins TRBV6-4 to TRBJ1-1, with TRBD1 matching over 7 bases. Germline-derived CDR1 and CDR2 are MRHNA and SNTAGT. The V gene end was trimmed by 3 bases and the J gene end by 2 bases; junction bases not matched to a gene: 3. The CDR3 runs to 14 residues. The CDR3 is CASSEGDRNTEAFF. The CDR3 nucleotides read TGTGCCAGCAGTGAGGGGGACAGAAACACTGAAGCTTTCTTT.

This clone was recorded once. The rearrangement links TRBV6-1 to TRBJ2-1; D may be TRBD2 (6 bases). Trimming removed 5 bases at V and 7 bases at J, with 9 bases between. Germline CDR1 is MNHNS and CDR2 is SASEGT. The CDR3 is 12 amino acids. CDR3 residues: CASSTSRNEQFF. The CDR3 DNA reads as TGTGCCAGCAGTACTAGCAGAAATGAGCAGTTCTTC.

This clone was detected once. The CDR3 spells CATSSGNRGPGEQYF. In DNA, the CDR3 is TGTGCCACCAGCTCAGGGAACAGGGGGCCCGGAGAGCAGTACTTC. J is TRBJ2-7 and V is TRBV15; 9 bases match TRBD1. V was pared by 5 bases and J by 7 bases, with 12 bases of the junction left unmatched. Looked up from germline, CDR1 is LNHNV and CDR2 is YYDKDF (reference sequence). The CDR3 has 15 amino acids.

This clone has just one count. The V gene is TRBV2, the J gene TRBJ1-4; unclear D gene. The CDR3 has 15 amino acids. In germline, CDR1 is SNHLY, CDR2 FYNNEI. With 0 bases removed from V and 7 bases from J, the gap between germline ends came to 12 bases. CDR3 region: CASSEALEAGEKLFF. CDR3 nucleotide sequence: TGTGCCAGCAGTGAAGCGTTGGAGGCTGGTGAAAAACTGTTTTTT.

The chain uses TRBV6-1 and TRBJ2-3; 11 positions agree with TRBD2. The CDR3 is 20 amino acids. V trimming: 2 bases; J trimming: 1 base; junction bases outside the gene matches: 14. Germline V gene data show CDR1 as MNHNS and CDR2 as SASEGT. The DNA of the CDR3 is TGTGCCAGCAGTGAACGGAATACTAGCGGGGGACCTGGCCGCACAGATACGCAGTATTTT. The encoded protein is CASSERNTSGGPGRTDTQYF.

This clone was counted only a few times. V is TRBV10-3 and J is TRBJ2-5; TRBD2 matches 15 bases. CDR1 ENHRY and CDR2 SYGVKD come from the germline V gene. The CDR3 contains 16 residues. The V gene end was trimmed by 5 bases and the J gene end by 5 bases; junction bases not matched to a gene: 6. The CDR3 protein is CAISPGLAGGPETQYF. The CDR3 nucleotides read TGTGCCATCAGTCCCGGACTAGCGGGAGGGCCGGAGACCCAGTACTTC.

The V call is TRBV5-6, the J call TRBJ2-3, with TRBD1 matching over 9 bases. This CDR3 spans 15 amino acids. The V gene end was trimmed by 1 base and the J gene end by 3 bases; junction bases not matched to a gene: 3. From germline, CDR1 is SGHDT and CDR2 YYEEEE. As DNA, the CDR3 is TGTGCCAGCAGCTTGAAGACAGGGGGGACAGATACGCAGTATTTT. This sequence encodes CASSLKTGGTDTQYF.

The J gene is TRBJ2-1, the V gene TRBV7-9, with 7 bases lining up with TRBD1. Germline CDR1 SEHNR, CDR2 FQNEAQ (reference sequence). The CDR3 length is 14 residues. V lost 6 bases to trimming and J lost 8 bases; unmatched junction nucleotides: 10. The CDR3: CASSRTTGSHEQFF. In nucleotides, the CDR3 is TGTGCCAGCAGTCGAACGACAGGGAGCCATGAGCAGTTCTTC.

The J gene is TRBJ2-5, the V gene TRBV27, with a tentative D call TRBD1 (6 bases). Germline CDR1 reads MNHEY; CDR2 reads SMNVEV (reference sequence). The CDR3 has 15 residues. The V end was cut by 0 bases, the J end by 1 base, with 9 bases between. This CDR3 is CASSLSSGAQETQYF. The CDR3 bases are TGTGCCAGCAGTTTATCGTCAGGGGCCCAAGAGACCCAGTACTTC.